This TCR beta chain was observed in a study of shared clonotypes between healthy human individuals. Measured with immunoSEQ multiplex PCR; TCRdb has only the in-frame clones, and not every one. This table holds around 2.1 million clones, approximately 96% found once. Trimming at V came to 5 bases and at J to 4 bases, leaving 5 bases not matched to a gene. CDR1 is KGHSH, CDR2 LQKENI, per germline. The CDR3 sequence is 14 residues long. From CD4+ cells came CD45RA+ naive and CD45RA-negative memory subsets. The sequence came from a man between 18 and 29 years old in good health. The rearrangement joins TRBV18 to TRBJ1-1; 9 bases are shared with TRBD1. Sequenced input: naive CD4+ T cells sorted from blood. The subset: CD45RA+ positively selected. CDR3 nucleotide sequence: TGTGCCAGCTCAATACAGGGGGCCGGCACTGAAGCTTTCTTT. This translates into CASSIQGAGTEAFF. Based on the CDR3 plus reference TRBV18 and TRBJ1-1, the full variable domain is NAGVMQNPRHLVRRRGQEARLRCSPMKGHSHVYWYRQLPEEGLKFMVYLQKENIIDESGMPKERFSAEFPKEGPSILRIQQVVRGDSAAYFCASSIQGAGTEAFFGQGTRLTVV.